Listed here are 8 T cell receptor beta chains from one sample, sequenced in a study of cytomegalovirus exposure and HLA in healthy donors. 60 Vbeta and 13 Jbeta primers were used in PCR. Produced via immunoSEQ multiplex PCR; TCRdb's table is partial and in-frame only. The table has more than 150,000 clones, less than 80% seen once. Material: PBMCs. The receptors derive from a man aged 18-30 years in good health and CMV-seronegative.

The chain employs TRBV28 and TRBJ1-5; TRBD1 agrees at 7 bases. The J segment lost 2 bases and the V segment lost 3 bases, leaving 7 bases of the junction unmatched. The length of the CDR3 is 16 residues. The germline CDR1 and CDR2 sequences are MDHEN and SYDVKM. The chain's CDR3 is CASSFRGGGGNQPQHF. The DNA for the CDR3 is TGTGCCAGCAGTTTTAGAGGGGGCGGGGGCAATCAGCCCCAGCATTTT.

The chain has TRBV28 and TRBJ2-3, with D possibly TRBD2 on 7 matching bases. V lost 5 bases to trimming and J lost 2 bases, with 20 bases between them. Germline CDR1 MDHEN, CDR2 SYDVKM. This CDR3 is 17 amino acids long. In DNA, the CDR3 is TGTGCCAGCAGTCCTTCCCCCTGGGGGGGGCCCACAGATACGCAGTATTTT. Translating it yields CASSPSPWGGPTDTQYF.

The chain couples TRBV6-5 to TRBJ2-5; 7 bases are shared with TRBD1. CDR3 size: 15 residues. After removal of 2 bases from V and 3 bases from J, the junction contained 6 bases not matched to a gene. Per the germline V gene, CDR1 is MNHEY and CDR2 is SVGAGI. This CDR3 reads CASSYGWTGKETQYF. The CDR3 nucleotides read TGTGCCAGCAGTTACGGTTGGACAGGAAAAGAGACCCAGTACTTC.

The V gene is TRBV27, the J gene TRBJ1-6, with unresolved D. The CDR3 sequence is 14 residues long. V was trimmed by 10 bases and J by 3 bases, leaving 13 bases between them. Germline-derived CDR1 and CDR2 are MNHEY and SMNVEV (reference sequence). The CDR3 region has the DNA TGTGCCACCCCGACTGACCTCTATAATTCACCCCTCCACTTT. Translation gives CATPTDLYNSPLHF.

This clone was seen a handful of times. This chain links TRBV10-3 with TRBJ1-1; D unresolved. This CDR3 is built from 14 residues. Germline lookup yields CDR1 ENHRY and CDR2 SYGVKD. The germline V and J ends were trimmed by 10 bases and 4 bases, with 19 bases remaining between them. The DNA of the CDR3 is TGTGCCAGCTCCTCAGGTTATGAATTCACTGAAGCTTTCTTT. Its translation: CASSSGYEFTEAFF.

With regard to this clone: A junction boundary mismatches the germline segment, possibly from a read error. The gene calls are TRBV5-4 and TRBJ1-5, with a possible D match to TRBD1 (5 bases). Germline V gene data show CDR1 as SGHNT and CDR2 as YYREEE (reference sequence). CDR3 length: 12 residues. CDR3 sequence (DNA): TGTGCCAGCAGCTTGGTCGGGGGTCCCCTTCTCTTT. It translates to CASSLVGGPLLF.

Turning to this clone: Because it lacks the conserved phenylalanine or tryptophan at the end, this CDR3 is likely a read error. The chain employs TRBV20-1 and TRBJ2-7, with D possibly being TRBD1 (5 bases). Looked up from germline, CDR1 is DFQATT and CDR2 is SNEGSKA (reference sequence). This CDR3 contains 11 residues. Trimming took off 5 bases at V and 6 bases at J, with 11 bases between the two ends. The CDR3 region is CSASQAAEQYL. CDR3 sequence (DNA): TGCAGTGCTTCACAGGCGGCCGAGCAGTACCTC.

V and J are TRBV27 and TRBJ2-2; D gene ambiguous. Trimming cost V 2 bases and J 0 bases, with 4 bases left between them. The CDR3 is 14 amino acids. Germline V gene sequence: CDR1 MNHEY, CDR2 SMNVEV (reference sequence). Here the CDR3 DNA reads TGTGCCAGCAGTTTACGTACGAACACCGGGGAGCTGTTTTTT. It encodes CASSLRTNTGELFF.